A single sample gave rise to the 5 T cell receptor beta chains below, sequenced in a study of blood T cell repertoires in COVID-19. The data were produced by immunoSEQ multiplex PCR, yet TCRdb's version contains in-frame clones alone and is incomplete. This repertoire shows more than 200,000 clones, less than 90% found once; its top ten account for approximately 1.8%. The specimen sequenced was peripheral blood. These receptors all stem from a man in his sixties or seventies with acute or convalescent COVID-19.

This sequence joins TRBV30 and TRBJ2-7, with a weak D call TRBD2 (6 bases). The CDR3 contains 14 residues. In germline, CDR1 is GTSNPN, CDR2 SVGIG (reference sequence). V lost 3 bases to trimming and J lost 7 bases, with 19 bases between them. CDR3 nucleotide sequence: TGTGCCTGGAGCCGCGGGGTGGGAGTTGGAGAGCAGTACTTC. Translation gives CAWSRGVGVGEQYF. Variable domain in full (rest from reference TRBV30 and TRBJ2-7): SQTIHQWPATLVQPVGSPLSLECTVEGTSNPNLYWYRQAAGRGLQLLFYSVGIGQISSEVPQNLSASRPQDRQFILSSKKLLLSDSGFYLCAWSRGVGVGEQYFGPGTRLTVT.

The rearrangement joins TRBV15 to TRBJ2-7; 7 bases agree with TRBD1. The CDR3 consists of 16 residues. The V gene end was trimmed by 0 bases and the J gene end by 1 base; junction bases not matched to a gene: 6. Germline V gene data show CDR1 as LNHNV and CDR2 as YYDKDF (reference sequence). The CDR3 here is CATSRDLVTGSYEQYF. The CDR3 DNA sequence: TGTGCCACCAGCAGAGATCTCGTGACAGGGTCCTACGAGCAGTACTTC.

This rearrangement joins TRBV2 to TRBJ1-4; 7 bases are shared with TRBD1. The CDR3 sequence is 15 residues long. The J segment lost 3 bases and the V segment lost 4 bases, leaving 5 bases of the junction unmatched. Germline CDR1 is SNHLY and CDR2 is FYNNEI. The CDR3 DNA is TGTGCCAGCAGTGTTCAGGGGGTTGCTAATGAAAAACTGTTTTTT. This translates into CASSVQGVANEKLFF.

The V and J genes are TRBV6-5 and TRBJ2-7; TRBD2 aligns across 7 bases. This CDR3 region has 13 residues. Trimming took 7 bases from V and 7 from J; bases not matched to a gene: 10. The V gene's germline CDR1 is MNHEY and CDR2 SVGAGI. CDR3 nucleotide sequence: TGTGCCAGCAAAAATCCCCCAGCGGGGGAGCAGTACTTC. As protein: CASKNPPAGEQYF.

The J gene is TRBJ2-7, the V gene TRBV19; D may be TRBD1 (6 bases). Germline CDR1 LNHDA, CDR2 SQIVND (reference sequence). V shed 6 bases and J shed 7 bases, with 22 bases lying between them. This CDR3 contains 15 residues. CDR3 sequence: CASSAIGQNRVEQYF. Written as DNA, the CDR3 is TGTGCCAGTAGCGCAATTGGACAAAACAGGGTTGAGCAGTACTTC.